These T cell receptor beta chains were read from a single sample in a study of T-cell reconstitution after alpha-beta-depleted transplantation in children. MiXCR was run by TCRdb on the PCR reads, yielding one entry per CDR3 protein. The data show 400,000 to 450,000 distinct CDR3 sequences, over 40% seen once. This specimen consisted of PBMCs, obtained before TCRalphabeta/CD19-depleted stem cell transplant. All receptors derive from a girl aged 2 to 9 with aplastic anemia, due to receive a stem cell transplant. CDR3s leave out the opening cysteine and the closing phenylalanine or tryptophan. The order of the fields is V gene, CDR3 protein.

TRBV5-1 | ASSLLGQGGHEQY
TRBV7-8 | ASSLVSAQGAVQPQH
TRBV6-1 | ASSPVGEQGNTGELF
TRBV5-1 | ASSSTWSPGDSYEQY
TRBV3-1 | ASRRPPDGELF
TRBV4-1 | ASSQDKGAYEQY
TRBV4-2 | ASSQDDPENTGELF
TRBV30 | AWKGQLGANTIY
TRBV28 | ASSPSGRPNEQF
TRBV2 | ASGGQGKTYNEQF
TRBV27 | ASSPPLTSGSPGELF
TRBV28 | ASSLGQGMYQETQY
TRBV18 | ASSRDTVRSNEQF
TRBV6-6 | ATREQGPYEQY
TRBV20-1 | SVTRGRTNEQY
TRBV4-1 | ASSPSDVSGRALETQY
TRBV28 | ASSPWPFAGRFTGELF
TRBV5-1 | ASSDEKSSGNTIY
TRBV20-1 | SASMDQEVDTQY
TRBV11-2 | ASSSLGVGAPNTGELF
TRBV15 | ATSRDPTAYNEQF
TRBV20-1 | SATYTGNTIY
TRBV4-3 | ASSQPRGGIGTDTQY
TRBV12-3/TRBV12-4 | ASSLGQGLNTEAF
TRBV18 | ASSPEKRSYGYT
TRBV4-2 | ASSQIPGYNEQF
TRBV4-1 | ASSQPHPGIAYNEQF
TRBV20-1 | SAIPWSSYEQY
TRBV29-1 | SVLLAGTGGVEQY
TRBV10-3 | AISQMLAGGTYNEQF
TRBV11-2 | ASSLDRAGLSNEQF
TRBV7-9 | ASSQLTRSTDTQY
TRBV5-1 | ASSTGAGDQPQH
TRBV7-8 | ASSRLAGFSGANVLT
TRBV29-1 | SVEGLAGDNEQF
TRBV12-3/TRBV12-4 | ASSRGLAGGPGGETQY
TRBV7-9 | ASSLDLSYNEQF
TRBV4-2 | ASSLSGNSYNEQF
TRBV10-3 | AISESWSGDVGYGYT
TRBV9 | ASTEQSGVQETQY
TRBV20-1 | SATHLLSGNTIY